This T cell receptor (beta chain) was retrieved from a study of shared clonotypes between healthy human individuals. It was into CD45RA+ naive and CD45RA-negative memory subsets that the CD4+ cells were split. This table comes from immunoSEQ multiplex PCR, and its TCRdb copy is limited to in-frame clones, with some not included. The repertoire holds 2,100,000 or so clones, with 90% to 97% as singletons. Germline CDR1 reads MNHEY; CDR2 reads SVGAGI. The CDR3 is made up of 11 amino acids. Details on this clone: Compared with germline, one end of the junction differs, possibly owing to a read error.

Material: naive CD4+ T cells sorted from blood. Described subset: CD45RA+ positively selected. The genes are TRBV6-5 and TRBJ1-2; D may be TRBD1 (5 bases). The TCR was taken from a man aged 18-30 years in good health. The CDR3 sequence: CASSYLTDSYF. DNA of the CDR3: TGTGCCAGCAGTTACCTTACTGACAGTTACTTC.